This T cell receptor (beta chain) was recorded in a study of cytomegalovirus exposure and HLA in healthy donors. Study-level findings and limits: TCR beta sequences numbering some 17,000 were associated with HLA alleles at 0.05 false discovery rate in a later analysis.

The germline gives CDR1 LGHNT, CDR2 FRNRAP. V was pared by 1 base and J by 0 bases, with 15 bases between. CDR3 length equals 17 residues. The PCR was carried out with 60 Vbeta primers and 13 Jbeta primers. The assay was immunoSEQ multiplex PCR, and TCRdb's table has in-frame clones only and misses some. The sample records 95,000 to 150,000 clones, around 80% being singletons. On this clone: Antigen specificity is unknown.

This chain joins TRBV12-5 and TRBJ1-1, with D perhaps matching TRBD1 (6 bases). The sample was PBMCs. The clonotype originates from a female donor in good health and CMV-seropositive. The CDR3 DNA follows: TGTGCTAGTGGTTTGGCCGCAGGGGCACCCATGAACACTGAAGCTTTCTTT. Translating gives CASGLAAGAPMNTEAFF.